The rows below give T cell receptor beta chains drawn from one sample of a study of OX40 agonist ivuxolimab in advanced cancers. The repertoire was sequenced with immunoSEQ multiplex PCR; TCRdb's copy has only in-frame clones and lacks some. The sample carries 60,000 or so clones, roughly 89% recorded once. Sequences were derived from CD4+ or CD8+ T cells sorted from blood, sampled in a trial of the OX40 agonist ivuxolimab. These receptors all stem from an adult with an advanced solid tumor such as melanoma, head and neck, liver or kidney cancer. Each CDR3 is given with its conserved first and last residue. Fields, in order: D gene, J gene, clone size, V gene, CDR3 DNA, CDR3 protein. D genes are given only for firm matches. Clone size is shown for a subset of rows, as once, few, many or a class of expanded clone.

TRBD1	TRBJ2-1	NA	TRBV7-9	TGTGCCGGAGGACAGGGCCCCTACAATGAGCAGTTCTTC	CAGGQGPYNEQFF
TRBD1	TRBJ2-1	once	TRBV12-5	TGTGCTAGTGGTTTCGGGACAGTCTACAATGAGCAGTTCTTC	CASGFGTVYNEQFF
NA	TRBJ1-4	NA	TRBV19	TGTGCCAGTAATAATGGCCGCCGAGAGGGGGAAAAACTGTTTTTT	CASNNGRREGEKLFF
NA	TRBJ1-5	few	TRBV2	TGTGCCAGCAGTCTGGGGAATCAGCCCCAGCATTTT	CASSLGNQPQHF
NA	TRBJ1-2	NA	TRBV7-2	TGTGCCAGTAGCTTAGGGGGGGCCCGAGCTAACTATGGCTACACCTTC	CASSLGGARANYGYTF
NA	TRBJ2-4	NA	TRBV19	TGTGCCAGTAGGGGGGTAGCCAAAAACATTCAGTACTTC	CASRGVAKNIQYF
NA	TRBJ2-5	NA	TRBV5-1	TGCGCCAGCAGCGGCCGGGCCACGTACCAAGAGACCCAGTACTTC	CASSGRATYQETQYF
TRBD1	TRBJ2-7	few	TRBV2	TGTGCCAGCAGCTGGGACAGAGGCGGCTACGAGCAGTACTTC	CASSWDRGGYEQYF
NA	TRBJ1-1	NA	TRBV28	TGTGCCAGCAGTTTGGGGGGAGTGAACACTGAAGCTTTCTTT	CASSLGGVNTEAFF
NA	TRBJ1-4	NA	TRBV28	TGTGCCAGCAGCCCTATTGACAGTAATGAAAAACTGTTTTTT	CASSPIDSNEKLFF
TRBD2	TRBJ2-1	NA	TRBV2	TGTGCCAGCAGTGAAAGGGGTAGCGGGAGCTACAATGAGCAGTTCTTC	CASSERGSGSYNEQFF
NA	TRBJ2-6	NA	TRBV5-1	TGCGCCAGCAGCCCGGGGACTTTCTCTGGGGCCAACGTCCTGACTTTC	CASSPGTFSGANVLTF
TRBD1	TRBJ1-6	few	TRBV7-8	TGTGCCAGCAGCTTAGCCAACGGACAGGGAGCAGGTGGTTCACCCCTCCACTTT	CASSLANGQGAGGSPLHF
TRBD2	TRBJ2-7	NA	TRBV7-2	TGTGCCAGCAGCTTAGAGACTGTCCTAGCGGGGACGGGGGAGCAGTACTTC	CASSLETVLAGTGEQYF
NA	TRBJ2-5	NA	TRBV2	TGTGCCAGCAGTGAAGGGGGAGGGGGCGAGACCCAGTACTTC	CASSEGGGGETQYF
NA	TRBJ2-3	NA	TRBV5-1	TGCGCCAGCAGCTTGTCCCGTCCGAGCACAGATACGCAGTATTTT	CASSLSRPSTDTQYF
TRBD2	TRBJ2-7	once	TRBV2	TGTGCCAGCAGTGAGGGGCTAGCGGGAGGATCGGGCTACGAGCAGTACTTC	CASSEGLAGGSGYEQYF
TRBD2	TRBJ2-1	once	TRBV6-5	TGTGGAAGTTGGGCTAGCGGGAGTACAAATGAGCAGTTCTTC	CGSWASGSTNEQFF
TRBD2	TRBJ2-7	NA	TRBV6-1	TGTGCCAGCAGTGAAGCCAGACTAGCGGGACCCTACGAGCAGTACTTC	CASSEARLAGPYEQYF
NA	TRBJ2-7	NA	TRBV11-2	TGTGCCAGCAGCTTAGCGGGAGAATTGTACGAGCAGTACTTC	CASSLAGELYEQYF
NA	TRBJ2-5	NA	TRBV2	TGTGCCAGCAGTGAGGTCCCGGGTGGGCAGACCCAGTACTTC	CASSEVPGGQTQYF
NA	TRBJ2-6	NA	TRBV7-2	TGTGCCAGCAGCTTAGGGACAGGGGCCAACGTCCTGACTTTC	CASSLGTGANVLTF
NA	TRBJ2-5	NA	TRBV7-3	TGTGCCAGCAGCTTAAACGGGAGATACGGAGAGACCCAGTACTTC	CASSLNGRYGETQYF
NA	TRBJ2-2	NA	TRBV7-8	TGTGCCAGCACCCTCACCCCAGTTAACACCGGGGAGCTGTTTTTT	CASTLTPVNTGELFF
TRBD2	TRBJ2-7	NA	TRBV5-4	TGTGCCAGCAGCCCGGCGCCGACGGGGGGCGGGGGGGGAGAGCAGTACTTC	CASSPAPTGGGGGEQYF
NA	TRBJ2-5	NA	TRBV7-8	TGTGCCAGCAGCTTAGGGGGCACCCGCGAAGAGACCCAGTACTTC	CASSLGGTREETQYF
TRBD1	TRBJ1-5	once	TRBV28	TGTGCCAGCATCAGGGGGACATATAGCAATCAGCCCCAGCATTTT	CASIRGTYSNQPQHF
NA	TRBJ1-1	NA	TRBV19	TGTGCCAGTAGTATAGTGGCCCCCTACGCGAACACTGAAGCTTTCTTT	CASSIVAPYANTEAFF
TRBD2	TRBJ2-7	NA	TRBV4-2	TGTGCCAGCAGCCAAGACTCAGCGGGATCCTACGAGCAGTACTTC	CASSQDSAGSYEQYF
TRBD2	TRBJ2-2	NA	TRBV10-1	TGCGCCAGCAGTGAGTCGGCCAGCGGGAGGCCGAACACCGGGGAGCTGTTTTTT	CASSESASGRPNTGELFF
TRBD2	TRBJ2-7	NA	TRBV19	TGTGCCAGTAGTAATGGACTAGCGGGAACATACGAGCAGTACTTC	CASSNGLAGTYEQYF
NA	TRBJ1-1	NA	TRBV9	TGTGCCAGCAGCGTCGTGACAGCGAACACTGAAGCTTTCTTT	CASSVVTANTEAFF
NA	TRBJ2-7	NA	TRBV6-6	TGTGCCAGCAGTTACGAGGGGAGCTCCTACGAGCAGTACTTC	CASSYEGSSYEQYF
NA	TRBJ2-5	few	TRBV2	TGTGCCAGCAGTGAAGGTGCAGGGGCGCAAGAGACCCAGTACTTC	CASSEGAGAQETQYF
NA	TRBJ1-6	NA	TRBV6-5	TGTGCCAGTGGACGGAATTCACCCCTCCACTTT	CASGRNSPLHF
NA	TRBJ2-1	NA	TRBV19	TGTGCCAGTAGTCTGAGGAATGAGCAGTTCTTC	CASSLRNEQFF
TRBD1	TRBJ1-4	few	TRBV11-2	TGTGCCAGCAGCTTAAATCAACAGGGGGCGGGAGAAAAACTGTTTTTT	CASSLNQQGAGEKLFF
TRBD2	TRBJ2-2	NA	TRBV2	TGTGCCAGCCACTCTAGCGGGAGGACCGGGGAGCTGTTTTTT	CASHSSGRTGELFF
NA	TRBJ1-1	NA	TRBV7-3	TGTGCCAGCAGCTTTGGGGTCCTGGGTGAAGCTTTCTTT	CASSFGVLGEAFF
TRBD1	TRBJ2-2	NA	TRBV19	TGTGCCAGTGGGGACAGTTCGAACACCGGGGAGCTGTTTTTT	CASGDSSNTGELFF
NA	TRBJ2-7	NA	TRBV19	TGTGCCAGTCGAGGGGCCTACGAGCAGTACTTC	CASRGAYEQYF
NA	TRBJ2-3	NA	TRBV25-1	TGTGCCAGCAGCCTACTAGGGGGCACAGATACGCAGTATTTT	CASSLLGGTDTQYF
TRBD1	TRBJ2-1	NA	TRBV10-3	TGTGCCGCCGCCCGTTCGGGACAGATCACGCCTGAGCAGTTCTTC	CAAARSGQITPEQFF
NA	TRBJ1-6	NA	TRBV5-6	TGTGCCAGCAGCCCCGGACAGAGGAATTCACCCCTCCACTTT	CASSPGQRNSPLHF
NA	TRBJ2-1	NA	TRBV11-2	TGTGCCAGCAGCTTGTCGGGACACCCCTACAATGAGCAGTTCTTC	CASSLSGHPYNEQFF
NA	TRBJ2-7	NA	TRBV7-9	TGTGCCAGCAGCTTAGAAGGGGTAGTCCCCACCTACGAGCAGTACTTC	CASSLEGVVPTYEQYF
NA	TRBJ2-7	NA	TRBV11-2	TGTGCCAGCAGCTTAAATGCGGTGGGAACCTACGAGCAGTACTTC	CASSLNAVGTYEQYF
NA	TRBJ1-4	NA	TRBV21-1	TGTGCCAGCAGCAAAAGCAGTACAACTAATGAAAAACTGTTTTTT	CASSKSSTTNEKLFF